Each of the 4 T cell receptor beta chains below was sequenced from the same sample in a study of blood T cell repertoires in COVID-19. Only in-frame clones appear in the TCRdb table, and some are missing; sequencing was by immunoSEQ multiplex PCR. The data contain just under 150,000 clones, roughly 89% of them singletons. The specimen sequenced was peripheral blood. The receptors were gathered from a woman in her forties or fifties with acute or convalescent COVID-19.

V and J are TRBV10-1 and TRBJ2-3; no definite D call. CDR3 length: 14 amino acids. Trimming left V 2 bases short and J 5 bases short, with 11 bases between. Germline CDR1 WNHNN, CDR2 SYGVQD (reference sequence). The CDR3 coding sequence is TGCGCCAGCAGTGAGCAACCTCCAGGAGATACGCAGTATTTT. Translation: CASSEQPPGDTQYF.

Concerning this clone: Other nucleotide sequences from this sample produce the same CDR3. The chain links TRBV5-4 to TRBJ1-1; D ambiguous. Trimming left V 0 bases short and J 3 bases short, with 6 bases between. The germline V gene has CDR1 SGHNT and CDR2 YYREEE (reference sequence). This CDR3 is built from 13 residues. The chain's CDR3 is CASSLGRDTEAFF. CDR3 DNA: TGTGCCAGCAGCTTGGGCCGGGACACTGAAGCTTTCTTT.

V gene TRBV4-2 combines with J gene TRBJ2-4; TRBD2 matches at 8 bases. The CDR3 runs to 18 residues. Germline CDR1 and CDR2: LGHNA and YNFKEQ. Trimming at V came to 2 bases and at J to 0 bases, leaving 9 bases not matched to a gene. This chain's CDR3 is CASSQSLSGGIAKNIQYF. The CDR3 DNA reads TGTGCCAGCAGCCAATCTCTCTCGGGAGGGATAGCCAAAAACATTCAGTACTTC.

V gene TRBV27 combines with J gene TRBJ1-5; 7 bases align to TRBD1. Looked up from germline, CDR1 is MNHEY and CDR2 is SMNVEV (reference sequence). The CDR3 covers 15 residues. With 3 bases clipped from V and 6 bases from J, the junction kept 8 bases outside the gene matches. As DNA, the CDR3 is TGTGCCAGCAGTTTCTACGACAGGGTCGGTCAGCCCCAGCATTTT. It codes for CASSFYDRVGQPQHF.